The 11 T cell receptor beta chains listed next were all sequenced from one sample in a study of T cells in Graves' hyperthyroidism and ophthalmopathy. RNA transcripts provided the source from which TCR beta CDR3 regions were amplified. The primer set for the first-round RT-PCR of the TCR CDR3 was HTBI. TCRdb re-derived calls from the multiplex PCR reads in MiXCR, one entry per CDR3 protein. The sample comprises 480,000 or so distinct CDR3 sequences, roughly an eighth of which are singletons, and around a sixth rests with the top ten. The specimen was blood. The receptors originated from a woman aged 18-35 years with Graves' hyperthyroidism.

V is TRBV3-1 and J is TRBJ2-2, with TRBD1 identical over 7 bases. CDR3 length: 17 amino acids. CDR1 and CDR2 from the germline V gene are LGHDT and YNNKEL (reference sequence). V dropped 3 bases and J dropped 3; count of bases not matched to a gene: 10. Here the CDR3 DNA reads TGTGCCAGCAGCCAGGAGGAAAGGGGGCCTCACACCGGGGAGCTGTTTTTT. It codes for CASSQEERGPHTGELFF.

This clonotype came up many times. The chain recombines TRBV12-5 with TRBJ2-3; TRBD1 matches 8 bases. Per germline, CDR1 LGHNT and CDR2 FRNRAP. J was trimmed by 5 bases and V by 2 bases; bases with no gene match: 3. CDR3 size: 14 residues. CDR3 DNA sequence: TGTGCTAGTGGTTTGACGACAGGGGAAGATACGCAGTATTTT. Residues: CASGLTTGEDTQYF. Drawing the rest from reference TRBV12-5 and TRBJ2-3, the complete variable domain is DARVTQTPRHKVTEMGQEVTMRCQPILGHNTVFWYRQTMMQGLELLAYFRNRAPLDDSGMPKDRFSAEMPDATLATLKIQPSEPRDSAVYFCASGLTTGEDTQYFGPGTRLTVL.

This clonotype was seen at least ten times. Here the CDR3 DNA reads TGTGCTAGTGGTTTGGATCAGGGGTACACTGAAGCTTTCTTT. It yields the protein CASGLDQGYTEAFF. The chain is built from TRBV12-5 and TRBJ1-1; TRBD1 is a possible D gene (6 bases). Germline V gene lookup returns CDR1 LGHNT and CDR2 FRNRAP. The CDR3 spans 14 residues. V was clipped by 1 base and J by 3 bases, with 9 bases between them.

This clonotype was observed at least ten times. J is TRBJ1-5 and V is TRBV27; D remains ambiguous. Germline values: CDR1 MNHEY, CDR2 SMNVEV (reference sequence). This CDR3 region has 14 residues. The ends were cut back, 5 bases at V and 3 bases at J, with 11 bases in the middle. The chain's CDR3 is CASSGKSLNQPQHF. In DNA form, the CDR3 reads TGTGCCAGCAGTGGCAAGAGTCTCAATCAGCCCCAGCATTTT.

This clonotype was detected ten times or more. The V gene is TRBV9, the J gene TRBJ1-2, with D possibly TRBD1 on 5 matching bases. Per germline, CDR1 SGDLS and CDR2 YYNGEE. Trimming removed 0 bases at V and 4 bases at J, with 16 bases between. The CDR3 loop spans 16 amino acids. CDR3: CASSVGRGKGVYGYTF. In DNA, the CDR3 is TGTGCCAGCAGCGTAGGTCGAGGAAAAGGGGTCTATGGCTACACCTTC.

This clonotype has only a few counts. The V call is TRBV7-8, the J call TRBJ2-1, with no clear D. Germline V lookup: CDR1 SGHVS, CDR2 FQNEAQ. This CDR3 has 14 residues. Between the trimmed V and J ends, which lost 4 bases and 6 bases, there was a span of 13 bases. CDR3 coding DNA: TGTGCCAGCAGCTCTCCTGAGAGAGGCAATGAGCAGTTCTTC. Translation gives CASSSPERGNEQFF.

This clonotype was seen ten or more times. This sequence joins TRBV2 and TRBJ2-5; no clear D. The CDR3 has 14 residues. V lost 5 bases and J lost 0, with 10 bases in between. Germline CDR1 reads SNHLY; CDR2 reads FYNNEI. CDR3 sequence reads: CASSPTEYQETQYF. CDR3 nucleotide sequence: TGTGCCAGCAGTCCGACTGAGTACCAAGAGACCCAGTACTTC.

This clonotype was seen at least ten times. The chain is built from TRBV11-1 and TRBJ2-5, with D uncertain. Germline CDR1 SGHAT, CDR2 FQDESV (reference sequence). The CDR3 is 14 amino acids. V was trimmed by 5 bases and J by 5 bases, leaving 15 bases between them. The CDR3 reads CASSPDSIRETQYF. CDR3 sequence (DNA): TGTGCCAGCAGCCCAGATTCCATTCGGGAGACCCAGTACTTC.

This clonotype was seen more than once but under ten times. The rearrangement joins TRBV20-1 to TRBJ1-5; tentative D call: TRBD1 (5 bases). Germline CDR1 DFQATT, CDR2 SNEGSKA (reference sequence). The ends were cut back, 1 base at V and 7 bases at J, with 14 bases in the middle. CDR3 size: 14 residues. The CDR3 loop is CSARVTGGGQPQHF. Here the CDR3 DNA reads TGCAGTGCTAGAGTGACCGGGGGGGGGCAGCCCCAGCATTTT.

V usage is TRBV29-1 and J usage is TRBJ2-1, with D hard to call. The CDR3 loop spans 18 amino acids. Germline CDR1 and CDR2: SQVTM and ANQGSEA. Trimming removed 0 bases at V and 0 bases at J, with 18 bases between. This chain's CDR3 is CSVEDPASSASSYNEQFF. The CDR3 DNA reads TGCAGCGTTGAAGATCCCGCCTCCAGCGCTAGCTCCTACAATGAGCAGTTCTTC.

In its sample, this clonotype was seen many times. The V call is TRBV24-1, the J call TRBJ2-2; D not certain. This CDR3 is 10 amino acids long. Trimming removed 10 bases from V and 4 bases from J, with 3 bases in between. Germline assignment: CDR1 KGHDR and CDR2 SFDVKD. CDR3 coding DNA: TGTGCCACGGGCACCGGGGAGCTGTTTTTT. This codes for CATGTGELFF.